A selection of T cell receptor beta chains follows, all from one sample in a study of cytomegalovirus exposure and HLA in healthy donors. TCRdb's table, derived via immunoSEQ multiplex PCR, lists solely in-frame clones and lacks some. The table has about 130,000 clones, 95% to 96% seen once. Input material: PBMCs. All receptors come from a man younger than 35 in good health and CMV-seronegative. CDR3s include the opening cysteine and the closing phenylalanine or tryptophan. The D gene is left open where the match is weak.

v_gene,d_gene,j_gene,CDR3aa,CDR3nt
TRBV6-6,TRBD1,TRBJ1-1,CASRPGTGVRNTEAFF,TGTGCCAGCAGACCCGGGACAGGGGTTCGGAACACTGAAGCTTTCTTT
TRBV30,TRBD2,TRBJ2-7,CAWSGTSWEQYF,TGTGCCTGGAGTGGGACTAGTTGGGAGCAGTACTTC
TRBV28,-,TRBJ2-1,CASSLRWESYNEQFF,TGTGCCAGCAGTTTACGGTGGGAGTCCTACAATGAGCAGTTCTTC
TRBV5-1,-,TRBJ1-1,CASSPRNTREGNTEAFF,TGCGCCAGCAGCCCGCGTAACACCAGGGAAGGGAACACTGAAGCTTTCTTT
TRBV27,TRBD2,TRBJ2-5,CASSSSLAGPRAQYF,TGTGCCAGCAGTTCGAGCCTAGCGGGACCCAGGGCCCAGTACTTC
TRBV27,TRBD2,TRBJ2-5,CASSFGLAGVETQYF,TGTGCCAGCAGTTTTGGACTAGCGGGAGTAGAGACCCAGTACTTC
TRBV27,TRBD1,TRBJ1-1,CASSWTGANTEAFF,TGTGCCAGCAGCTGGACAGGGGCGAACACTGAAGCTTTCTTT
TRBV5-6,-,TRBJ1-1,CASSLEGREGTEAFF,TGTGCCAGCAGCTTGGAGGGCAGGGAGGGTACTGAAGCTTTCTTT
TRBV9,TRBD1,TRBJ2-7,CASSLTGSPYEQYF,TGTGCCAGCAGCCTGACAGGGAGCCCCTACGAGCAGTACTTC
TRBV20-1,-,TRBJ2-5,CSAKGPGPQYF,TGCAGTGCCAAAGGTCCTGGGCCCCAGTACTTC
TRBV4-1,-,TRBJ1-2,CASSRTENYGYTF,TGCGCCAGCAGCCGCACAGAAAACTATGGCTACACCTTC
TRBV5-6,TRBD2,TRBJ2-1,CASSLGGSNRNEQFF,TGTGCCAGCAGCTTGGGCGGGAGTAATCGCAATGAGCAGTTCTTC